This is a list of T cell receptor beta chains from one sample in a study of human T cells and chemical hapten exposure. TCRdb reanalysed the RACE reads using MiXCR and keeps one entry per CDR3 protein. The sample records tens of thousands of distinct CDR3 sequences, around a tenth being singletons. The material was whole blood, obtained in connection with sensitization to the hapten diphenylcyclopropenone (DPC). The receptors stem from a woman between 50 and 59 years old with alopecia areata. Some clones in this sample may be carry-over from other donors' samples. CDR3s include the opening cysteine and the closing phenylalanine or tryptophan. The D gene is left open where the match is weak. Clone size, where shown, is once, few, many, or a class for clones that have expanded.

>many|15|TRBJ1-6|-|TRBV4-3
TGCGCCAGCAGCCTAATGCGGGTAGAGGGTTCACCCCTCCACTTT
CASSLMRVEGSPLHF
>few|14|TRBJ2-7|TRBD1|TRBV7-9
TGTGCCAGCCTTGGACAGGGGGCTAGGGACGAGCAGTACTTC
CASLGQGARDEQYF
>once|14|TRBJ1-5|-|TRBV12-3/TRBV12-4
TGTGCCAGCAGTTTAGACCAGGGGAGTCAGCCCCAGCATTTT
CASSLDQGSQPQHF
>many|11|TRBJ1-4|-|TRBV7-8
TGTGCCAGCAGCTTAGAGGGAAAACTGTTTTTT
CASSLEGKLFF
>-|17|TRBJ1-6|-|TRBV3-1
TGTGCCAGCAGCCAAGACGTGATCAGCTCCTATAATTCACCCCTCCACTTT
CASSQDVISSYNSPLHF
>-|16|TRBJ1-5|TRBD1|TRBV2
TGTGCCAGCAGTGTTGGACAGGTTGATCTCAATCAGCCCCAGCATTTT
CASSVGQVDLNQPQHF
>many|15|TRBJ2-2|TRBD1|TRBV18
TGTGCCAGCTCATCGACAGGGGGCGACACCGGGGAGCTGTTTTTT
CASSSTGGDTGELFF
>few|12|TRBJ1-2|-|TRBV29-1
TGCAGCGTGGGATGGGGGAGCTATGGCTACACCTTC
CSVGWGSYGYTF
>few|19|TRBJ2-3|TRBD2|TRBV15
TGTGCCACCAGCAGAGCTCCGGGACTAGCTATGCGCGGCACAGATACGCAGTATTTT
CATSRAPGLAMRGTDTQYF
>-|15|TRBJ2-7|TRBD2|TRBV6-2/TRBV6-3
TGTGCCAGCAGCCGTAGCGGGGGGGCCGCCTACGAGCAGTACTTC
CASSRSGGAAYEQYF
>many|13|TRBJ1-1|-|TRBV7-3
TGTGCCAGCAGCCCCCAGGCTGAGACTGAAGCTTTCTTT
CASSPQAETEAFF
>-|15|TRBJ1-6|TRBD1|TRBV7-2
TGTGCCAGCAGCTCCCGAGGACAGGGACAATCACCCCTCCACTTT
CASSSRGQGQSPLHF
>few|14|TRBJ2-1|TRBD1|TRBV24-1
TGTGCCACCAGTGACCGCACAGGGGTCGATGAGCAGTTCTTC
CATSDRTGVDEQFF
>few|16|TRBJ1-5|-|TRBV19
TGTGCCAGTAGTAACCCGACAGGTTATAGCAATCAGCCCCAGCATTTT
CASSNPTGYSNQPQHF
>-|14|TRBJ1-1|-|TRBV29-1
TGCAGCGTTGAATGGGAGCTAAAAAACACTGAAGCTTTCTTT
CSVEWELKNTEAFF
>few|14|TRBJ1-1|-|TRBV29-1
TGCAGCGTTGATCAGGGATCGGAGAAAATTGAAGCTTTCTTT
CSVDQGSEKIEAFF
>many|19|TRBJ2-4|TRBD2|TRBV28
TGTGCCAGCAGTTTTTTAGCGGGAGGGCCCCTCCTAGCCAAAAACATTCAGTACTTC
CASSFLAGGPLLAKNIQYF
>many|12|TRBJ1-2|TRBD1|TRBV27
TGTGCCAGCAGAAGGGGGCACCAAGGCTACACCTTC
CASRRGHQGYTF
>many|16|TRBJ2-7|TRBD1|TRBV6-1
TGTGCCAGCAGTGAAACCGGGACAGGGATTCTCGATGAGCAGTACTTC
CASSETGTGILDEQYF
>many|14|TRBJ2-3|-|TRBV7-6
TGTGCCAGCAGCTCGAACGGGGCGACAGATACGCAGTATTTT
CASSSNGATDTQYF
>many|12|TRBJ2-1|-|TRBV7-2
TGTGCCAGCAGCCAGACAGTTCAAGAGCAGTTCTTC
CASSQTVQEQFF
>-|15|TRBJ2-1|TRBD1|TRBV7-2
TGTGCCAGCCGAGGGAGGACAGGGGGCTACAATGAGCAGTTCTTC
CASRGRTGGYNEQFF
>few|16|TRBJ2-1|-|TRBV27
TGTGCCAGCAGTCAGCACCGGGACTCGGTAAAAAATGAGCAGTTCTTC
CASSQHRDSVKNEQFF
>-|16|TRBJ1-5|-|TRBV5-1
TGCGCCAGCAGCTTGGGGGCTGGCAATAGCAATCAGCCCCAGCATTTT
CASSLGAGNSNQPQHF
>many|16|TRBJ2-1|-|TRBV27
TGTGCCAGCAGTTTATTTCGCGGAATCGCCTACAATGAGCAGTTCTTC
CASSLFRGIAYNEQFF
>few|13|TRBJ2-3|-|TRBV20-1
TGCAGCCCCAGGGGGGGGAGCACAGATACGCAGTATTTT
CSPRGGSTDTQYF
>-|16|TRBJ2-3|TRBD2|TRBV20-1
TGCAGTGCTAGGGGGCTAGCGGGGGTTAGCACAGATACGCAGTATTTT
CSARGLAGVSTDTQYF
>few|15|TRBJ2-6|-|TRBV5-1
TGCGCCAGCAGCTTGGACACCTCTGGGGCCAACGTCCTGACTTTC
CASSLDTSGANVLTF
>-|15|TRBJ2-7|TRBD2|TRBV5-1
TGCGCCAGCAGCTTCCAACTAGCGGGAGGGAACGAGCAGTACTTC
CASSFQLAGGNEQYF